This T cell receptor (beta chain) is from a study of breast tumors, draining lymph nodes, adjacent tissues. Points from the study as a whole: Tumor and nontumor repertoires were significantly more similar in luminal-like than in basal-like breast cancer.

TCRdb re-derived calls from the multiplex PCR reads in MiXCR, one entry per CDR3 protein. The sample holds about 180,000 distinct CDR3 sequences; 30% to 35% are singletons and the top ten take around 4%. About this clonotype: The antigen is not known. Possible read error: a much larger clone is one base away. This likely comes from a read error, as the CDR3 has no conserved phenylalanine or tryptophan at its end.

The germline CDR1 and CDR2 sequences are LNHDA and SQIVND (reference sequence). The length of the CDR3 is 19 residues. V lost 5 bases, J lost 1 base, and 25 bases lay in between. Breast cancer patients provided tissue from their axillary draining lymph nodes. Sequencing input: axillary lymph node tissue. The chain is built from TRBV19 and TRBJ2-3; D gene uncertain. The clonotype comes from a female donor with breast cancer. Some clones in this sample may be carry-over from other donors' samples. CDR3 in amino acids: CASSPRRGSRLFRTDTQYL. The CDR3 DNA reads as TGTGCCAGTAGTCCCCGTCGTGGGTCTCGACTCTTCCGCACAGATACGCAGTATCTT.